Listed below are T cell receptor beta chains from one sample, sequenced in a study of T cell changes during pregnancy in multiple sclerosis. Produced via immunoSEQ multiplex PCR; TCRdb's table is partial and in-frame only. This sample yields 28,000 or so clones, of which about 90% are seen a single time; about 6.3% belongs to the top ten. Sequenced here: CD8+ T cells from peripheral blood mononuclear cells, sampled before pregnancy. The receptors were gathered from a female donor with multiple sclerosis, enrolled in a pregnancy study. Each CDR3 is given with its conserved first and last residue. D genes are given only for firm matches. The size of a clone is reported for some rows only, either as once, few or many, or as a class for expanded clones.

j_call,clone_size,v_call,d_call,cdr3_nt,cdr3_aa
TRBJ2-5,NA,TRBV25-1,NA,TGTGCCAGCGGGGCCGAGGAGACCCAGTACTTC,CASGAEETQYF
TRBJ2-1,once,TRBV6-1,TRBD2,TGTGCCAGCAGTGAAGCTAACCTAGCGGGAGCCGCGCAGTTCTTC,CASSEANLAGAAQFF
TRBJ2-7,NA,TRBV27,TRBD1,TGTGCCAGCAGTCCGGGGACAGGGGGCAACGAGCAGTACTTC,CASSPGTGGNEQYF
TRBJ2-3,NA,TRBV6-4,TRBD2,TGTGCCAGCAGTGAACGTCTAGCGGGAGGGCCGGATACGCAGTATTTT,CASSERLAGGPDTQYF
TRBJ2-7,NA,TRBV7-2,NA,TGTGCCAGCCGGGGGGCGGGAGACCCCTCGGAGCAGTACTTC,CASRGAGDPSEQYF
TRBJ2-1,NA,TRBV7-9,NA,TGTGCCAGCAGTTACTTGCGGGCCAATGAGCAGTTCTTC,CASSYLRANEQFF
TRBJ2-7,NA,TRBV5-6,TRBD2,TGTGCCAGCAGCTGGGGGGGCTACGAGCAGTACTTC,CASSWGGYEQYF
TRBJ1-2,once,TRBV4-1,TRBD1,TGCGCCAGCAGCCAACTACCTGGACAGGGATCTGACTATGGCTACACCTTC,CASSQLPGQGSDYGYTF
TRBJ1-1,NA,TRBV6-6,TRBD1,TGTGCCAGCAGTTCCGGGACAGGGAGTGAAGCTTTCTTT,CASSSGTGSEAFF
TRBJ2-1,NA,TRBV7-8,TRBD2,TGTGCCAGCAGCTTAACCGAATTGGGACTAGCGGGCAATGAGCAGTTCTTC,CASSLTELGLAGNEQFF